This T cell receptor beta chain emerged from a study of T cells in localized non-small cell lung cancer. Regarding the study as a whole: Longer survival (overall) was linked to higher T cell density in blood.

Regarding this clone: Its antigen is undetermined.

V lost 6 bases, J lost 0 bases, and 8 bases stayed unmatched. In germline, CDR1 is MNHEY, CDR2 SMNVEV (reference sequence). The CDR3 loop spans 15 amino acids. Using immunoSEQ multiplex PCR, the repertoire was profiled, and TCRdb retains in-frame clones only, with some absent. The sample has tens of thousands of clones, just over 90% seen once; the top ten hold nearly 20%. This chain links TRBV27 with TRBJ2-7, with 7 nucleotides matching TRBD1. This specimen consisted of peripheral blood, obtained before any cancer treatment. The receptor was derived from a man aged 35-69 years with stage I lung adenocarcinoma. CDR3 nucleotide sequence: TGTGCCAGCAGCCATGAGGGGGCTCCCTCCTACGAGCAGTACTTC. Protein: CASSHEGAPSYEQYF.